This entry concerns a single TCR beta chain. This clone may be a read error of a much larger clone one base away. This entry is derived from a study of OX40 agonist ivuxolimab in advanced cancers. The method was immunoSEQ multiplex PCR; TCRdb's version includes in-frame clones alone and lacks a portion of them. The sample has 60,000 or so clones, 65% to 90% seen once. V gave up 4 bases and J gave up 0 bases, with 14 bases separating them. This CDR3 has 15 residues. Germline V gives CDR1 SGHRS, CDR2 YFSETQ. The source is an adult with an advanced solid tumor such as melanoma, head and neck, liver or kidney cancer. V is TRBV5-1 and J is TRBJ2-7; unclear D gene. The sample consisted of CD4+ or CD8+ T cells sorted from blood, taken in a trial of the OX40 agonist ivuxolimab. The CDR3 DNA reads TGCGCCAGCAGCACTGGAACAAGGGCCTCCTACGAGCAGTACTTC. It specifies CASSTGTRASYEQYF.